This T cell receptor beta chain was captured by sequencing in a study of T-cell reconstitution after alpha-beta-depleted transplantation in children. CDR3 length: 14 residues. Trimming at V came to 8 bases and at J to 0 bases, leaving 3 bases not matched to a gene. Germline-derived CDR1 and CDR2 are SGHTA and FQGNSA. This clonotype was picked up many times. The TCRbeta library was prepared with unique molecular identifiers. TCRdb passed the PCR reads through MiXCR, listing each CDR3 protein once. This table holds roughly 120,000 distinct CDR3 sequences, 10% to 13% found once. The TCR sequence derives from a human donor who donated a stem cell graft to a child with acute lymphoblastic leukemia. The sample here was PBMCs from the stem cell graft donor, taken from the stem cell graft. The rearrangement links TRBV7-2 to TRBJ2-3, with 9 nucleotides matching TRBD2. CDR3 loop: CASRAGGSTDTQYF. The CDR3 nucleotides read TGTGCCAGCCGAGCGGGGGGAAGCACAGATACGCAGTATTTT.